This T cell receptor beta chain stems from a study of T cells after yellow fever vaccination. As for the study in general: Where fractions had low cell numbers, libraries were prepared from them with the SMART-Seq v4 Ultra Low Input RNA kit. Study-wide points: Few clonotypes appeared in both CD4 and CD8 compartments. A large majority of primary-vaccination clones showed up again after the booster (around 96% CD4, about 87% CD8).

In its sample, this clonotype was seen a few times. Its antigen is undetermined. Germline V gene data show CDR1 as SGHTA and CDR2 as FQGNSA. With 3 bases removed from V and 6 bases from J, the gap between germline ends came to 17 bases. The CDR3 totals 15 residues. Template switching with 5'RACE generated the TCR cDNA and added a universal primer site and UMIs. One entry per CDR3 protein results from TCRdb running MiXCR on the 5' RACE reads. The table lists some 670,000 distinct CDR3 sequences, 9% to 15% of them singletons. The source is a man in his thirties or forties who received the YFV17D yellow fever vaccine. The material sequenced was PBMCs, taken on the day of the yellow fever booster vaccination. The chain couples TRBV7-2 to TRBJ1-1; unclear D gene. The CDR3 DNA is TGTGCCAGCAGCTTCCTGTCCGAAGGTGGTTCTGAAGCTTTCTTT. Translated: CASSFLSEGGSEAFF. The complete variable domain, with remaining parts taken from reference TRBV7-2 and TRBJ1-1, reads GAGVSQSPSNKVTEKGKDVELRCDPISGHTALYWYRQSLGQGLEFLIYFQGNSAPDKSGLPSDRFSAERTGGSVSTLTIQRTQQEDSAVYLCASSFLSEGGSEAFFGQGTRLTVV.